This is a list of T cell receptor beta chains from one sample in a study of cytomegalovirus exposure and HLA in healthy donors. Method: immunoSEQ multiplex PCR; TCRdb's copy keeps in-frame clones and lacks some. The data show about 210,000 clones, with roughly four fifths seen just once and about a tenth held by the top ten. The sequenced sample was PBMCs. Receptors were obtained from a woman between 50 and 59 years old in good health and CMV-seropositive. Each CDR3 is given with its conserved first and last residue. D genes are given only for firm matches. Some rows mark clone size as missing; the rest say once, few, many or name a class of expanded clone.

clone_size: few
d_call: .
j_call: TRBJ2-7
v_call: TRBV6-6
cdr3_aa: CASSGASIPGEQYF

clone_size: .
d_call: .
j_call: TRBJ1-5
v_call: TRBV6-1
cdr3_aa: CASSEGGDQPQHF

clone_size: .
d_call: .
j_call: TRBJ1-5
v_call: TRBV28
cdr3_aa: CASLQGSVQRPQHF

clone_size: few
d_call: .
j_call: TRBJ1-5
v_call: TRBV19
cdr3_aa: CASRTGQGRYSNQPQHF

clone_size: .
d_call: .
j_call: TRBJ1-2
v_call: TRBV7-6
cdr3_aa: CASSLSPNYQANYGYTF

clone_size: .
d_call: TRBD1
j_call: TRBJ1-2
v_call: TRBV6-5
cdr3_aa: CASSPGQDYGYTF

clone_size: .
d_call: .
j_call: TRBJ1-3
v_call: TRBV30
cdr3_aa: CAWSILDRVYF

clone_size: .
d_call: TRBD1
j_call: TRBJ2-7
v_call: TRBV19
cdr3_aa: CASSTSGTGGHEQYF

clone_size: .
d_call: TRBD1
j_call: TRBJ2-1
v_call: TRBV14
cdr3_aa: CASSRTGGPYNEQFF

clone_size: .
d_call: .
j_call: TRBJ2-7
v_call: TRBV5-1
cdr3_aa: CASSLDSATYEQYF

clone_size: .
d_call: .
j_call: TRBJ2-2
v_call: TRBV5-1
cdr3_aa: CASSLGQVIGELFF

clone_size: few
d_call: .
j_call: TRBJ1-1
v_call: TRBV7-6
cdr3_aa: CASSLNRENEAFF

clone_size: once
d_call: TRBD2
j_call: TRBJ2-3
v_call: TRBV7-9
cdr3_aa: CSSRRTGTSGSTDTQYF

clone_size: .
d_call: TRBD2
j_call: TRBJ2-3
v_call: TRBV7-2
cdr3_aa: CASSLLGLAGGLGTDTQYF

clone_size: .
d_call: TRBD2
j_call: TRBJ2-1
v_call: TRBV9
cdr3_aa: CASSVEGTSGGSVDNEQFF

clone_size: once
d_call: .
j_call: TRBJ2-3
v_call: TRBV7-9
cdr3_aa: CASSKGTPQYF

clone_size: .
d_call: .
j_call: TRBJ2-3
v_call: TRBV4-1
cdr3_aa: CASSQDRRLSTDTQYF

clone_size: few
d_call: .
j_call: TRBJ1-1
v_call: TRBV29-1
cdr3_aa: CSVSYRGVTEAFF

clone_size: .
d_call: TRBD2
j_call: TRBJ2-4
v_call: TRBV19
cdr3_aa: CASSIGGRGSIQYF

clone_size: .
d_call: .
j_call: TRBJ2-4
v_call: TRBV5-6
cdr3_aa: CASSGRVSPKNIQYF

clone_size: .
d_call: TRBD2
j_call: TRBJ2-5
v_call: TRBV7-7
cdr3_aa: CASSPGLAGETQYF

clone_size: .
d_call: TRBD1
j_call: TRBJ1-2
v_call: TRBV6-1
cdr3_aa: CASTPGTGGGYTF

clone_size: .
d_call: TRBD1
j_call: TRBJ1-1
v_call: TRBV6-5
cdr3_aa: CASREGQPEAFF

clone_size: .
d_call: TRBD1
j_call: TRBJ2-7
v_call: TRBV6-5
cdr3_aa: CASSRPGQGVYEQYF

clone_size: once
d_call: TRBD2
j_call: TRBJ2-7
v_call: TRBV11-3
cdr3_aa: CASSYRGGGIYEQYF

clone_size: .
d_call: TRBD2
j_call: TRBJ2-5
v_call: TRBV30
cdr3_aa: CACKKTLTSTGTSGPQETQYF

clone_size: .
d_call: .
j_call: TRBJ2-5
v_call: TRBV9
cdr3_aa: CASSPAGQPYQETQYF

clone_size: .
d_call: TRBD2
j_call: TRBJ2-1
v_call: TRBV5-4
cdr3_aa: CASSLGGLAGGFYNEQFF

clone_size: .
d_call: TRBD1
j_call: TRBJ2-3
v_call: TRBV19
cdr3_aa: CASSLQGAGEDTQYF

clone_size: .
d_call: TRBD1
j_call: TRBJ2-6
v_call: TRBV7-9
cdr3_aa: CSSSHVLDRGRTNVLTF

clone_size: once
d_call: TRBD2
j_call: TRBJ2-3
v_call: TRBV27
cdr3_aa: CASKAGGTDTQYF

clone_size: .
d_call: .
j_call: TRBJ2-1
v_call: TRBV2
cdr3_aa: CASSDPGRTYNEQFF

clone_size: .
d_call: .
j_call: TRBJ2-7
v_call: TRBV10-3
cdr3_aa: CAILGREENEQYF

clone_size: .
d_call: TRBD2
j_call: TRBJ2-7
v_call: TRBV7-9
cdr3_aa: CASSGGTSGGTYEQYF

clone_size: .
d_call: .
j_call: TRBJ1-3
v_call: TRBV19
cdr3_aa: CAISARPPGNTIYF

clone_size: .
d_call: .
j_call: TRBJ2-3
v_call: TRBV19
cdr3_aa: CASSLQGGDTQYF

clone_size: few
d_call: TRBD1
j_call: TRBJ1-5
v_call: TRBV9
cdr3_aa: CASSVAGQGQPQHF

clone_size: .
d_call: TRBD2
j_call: TRBJ2-3
v_call: TRBV19
cdr3_aa: CASRLGGSPRADTQYF

clone_size: .
d_call: .
j_call: TRBJ1-6
v_call: TRBV2
cdr3_aa: CASSEIQGFSPLHF

clone_size: .
d_call: TRBD1
j_call: TRBJ1-1
v_call: TRBV4-1
cdr3_aa: CASSLGQGPRLGTDAFF

clone_size: .
d_call: .
j_call: TRBJ1-1
v_call: TRBV2
cdr3_aa: CASSAIARNTEAFF

clone_size: .
d_call: .
j_call: TRBJ1-6
v_call: TRBV14
cdr3_aa: CASSEEGRQALESLHF

clone_size: .
d_call: .
j_call: TRBJ1-4
v_call: TRBV4-2
cdr3_aa: CASSQDEGQTNEKLFF

clone_size: .
d_call: TRBD1
j_call: TRBJ2-7
v_call: TRBV5-8
cdr3_aa: CASSLRSRGNEQYF